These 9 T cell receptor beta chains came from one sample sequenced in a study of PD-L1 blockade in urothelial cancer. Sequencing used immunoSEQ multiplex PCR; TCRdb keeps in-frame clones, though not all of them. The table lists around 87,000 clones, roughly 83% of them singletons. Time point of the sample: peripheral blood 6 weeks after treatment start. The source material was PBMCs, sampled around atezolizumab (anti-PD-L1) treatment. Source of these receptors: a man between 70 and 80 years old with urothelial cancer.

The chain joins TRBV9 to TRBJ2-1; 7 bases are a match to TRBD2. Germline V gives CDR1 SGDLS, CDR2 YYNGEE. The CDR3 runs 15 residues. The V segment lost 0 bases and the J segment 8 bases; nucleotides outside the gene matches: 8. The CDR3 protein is CASSVGWEGRDEQFF. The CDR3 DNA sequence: TGTGCCAGCAGCGTAGGGTGGGAGGGCCGGGATGAGCAGTTCTTC.

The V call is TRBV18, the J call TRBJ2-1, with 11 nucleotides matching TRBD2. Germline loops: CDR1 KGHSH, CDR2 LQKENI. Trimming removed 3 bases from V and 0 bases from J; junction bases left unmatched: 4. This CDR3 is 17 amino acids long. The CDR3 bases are TGTGCCAGCTCACCTGTGACTAGCGGGACCTCCTACAATGAGCAGTTCTTC. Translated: CASSPVTSGTSYNEQFF.

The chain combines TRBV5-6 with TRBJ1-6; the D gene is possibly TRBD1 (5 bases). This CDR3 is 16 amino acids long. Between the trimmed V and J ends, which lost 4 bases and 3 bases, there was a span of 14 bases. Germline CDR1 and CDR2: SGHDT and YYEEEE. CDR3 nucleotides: TGTGCCAGCAGCCTTGGGGCCGCTTACTATAATTCACCCCTCCACTTT. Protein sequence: CASSLGAAYYNSPLHF.

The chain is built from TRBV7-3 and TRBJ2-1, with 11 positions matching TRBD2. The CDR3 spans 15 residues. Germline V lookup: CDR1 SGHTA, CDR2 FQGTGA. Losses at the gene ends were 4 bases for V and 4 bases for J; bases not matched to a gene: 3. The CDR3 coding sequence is TGTGCCAGCAGCTCTACTAGCGGGAGTTACAATGAGCAGTTCTTC. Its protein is CASSSTSGSYNEQFF. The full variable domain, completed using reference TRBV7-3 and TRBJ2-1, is GAGVSQTPSNKVTEKGKYVELRCDPISGHTALYWYRQSLGQGPEFLIYFQGTGAADDSGLPNDRFFAVRPEGSVSTLKIQRTERGDSAVYLCASSSTSGSYNEQFFGPGTRLTVL.

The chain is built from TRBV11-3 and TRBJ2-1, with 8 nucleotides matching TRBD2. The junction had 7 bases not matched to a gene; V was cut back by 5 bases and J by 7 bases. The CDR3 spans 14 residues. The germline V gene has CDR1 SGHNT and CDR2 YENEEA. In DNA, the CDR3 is TGTGCCAGCAGCCCAGGGACTAGTAAAAATGAGCAGTTCTTC. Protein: CASSPGTSKNEQFF.

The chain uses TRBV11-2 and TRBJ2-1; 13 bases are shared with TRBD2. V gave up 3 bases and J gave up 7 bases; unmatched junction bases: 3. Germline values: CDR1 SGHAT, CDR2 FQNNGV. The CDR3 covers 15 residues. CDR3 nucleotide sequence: TGTGCCAGCAGCTTCGGGACTAGCGGGGTTAATGAGCAGTTCTTC. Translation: CASSFGTSGVNEQFF.

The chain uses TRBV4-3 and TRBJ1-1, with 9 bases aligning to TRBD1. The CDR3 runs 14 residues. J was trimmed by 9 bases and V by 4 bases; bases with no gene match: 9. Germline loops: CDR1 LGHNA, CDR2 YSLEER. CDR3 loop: CASSPQTGGIKAFF. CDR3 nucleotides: TGCGCCAGCAGCCCCCAGACAGGGGGAATCAAAGCTTTCTTT.

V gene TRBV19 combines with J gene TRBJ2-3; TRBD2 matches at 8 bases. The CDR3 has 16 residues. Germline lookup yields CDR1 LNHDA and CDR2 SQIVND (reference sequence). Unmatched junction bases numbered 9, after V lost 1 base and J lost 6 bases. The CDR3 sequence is CASSIGIGGRKDTQYF. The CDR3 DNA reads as TGTGCCAGTAGTATAGGAATCGGCGGGAGGAAGGATACGCAGTATTTT.

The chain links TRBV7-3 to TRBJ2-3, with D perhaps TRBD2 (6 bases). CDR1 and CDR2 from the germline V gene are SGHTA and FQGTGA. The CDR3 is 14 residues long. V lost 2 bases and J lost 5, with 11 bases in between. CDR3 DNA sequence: TGTGCCAGCAGCTTAGGTTCGCGGGAAGATACGCAGTATTTT. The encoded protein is CASSLGSREDTQYF.